Below are 27 T cell receptor beta chains sequenced from a single sample in a study of hypomethylating agent response in myelodysplastic syndrome. The assay was immunoSEQ multiplex PCR, and TCRdb's table has in-frame clones only and misses some. Among a few thousand clones listed, roughly 86% were seen once. The starting material was bone marrow, obtained before or after starting hypomethylating agent treatment for myelodysplastic syndrome (not recorded which). These receptors were obtained from a human donor with myelodysplastic syndrome.

In this sample, this clone turned up once. The chain carries TRBV6-1 and TRBJ2-7, with TRBD2 identical over 11 bases. The V and J ends lost 1 base and 6 bases, in that order; junction bases with no gene match: 14. CDR3 length: 18 amino acids. The germline V gene has CDR1 MNHNS and CDR2 SASEGT. CDR3 amino acids: CASSEGVAGGPIFFEQYF. The CDR3 region has the DNA TGTGCCAGCAGTGAAGGGGTAGCGGGAGGGCCTATTTTCTTCGAGCAGTACTTC.

The chain is built from TRBV29-1 and TRBJ2-5, with D uncertain. The CDR3 is 12 amino acids. Per the germline V gene, CDR1 is SQVTM and CDR2 is ANQGSEA. Deletions cut 6 bases from V and 4 bases from J, with 12 bases between. The CDR3 DNA sequence: TGCAGCGTCTCTGGTGTGGTAGAGACCCAGTACTTC. Its translation is CSVSGVVETQYF.

J is TRBJ1-1 and V is TRBV6-5; no clear D gene. The V gene lost 7 bases and the J gene lost 2 bases, with 14 bases spanning the gap. CDR1 and CDR2 (germline): MNHEY, SVGAGI. This CDR3 has 14 residues. This CDR3 is CASKTGSDNTEAFF. CDR3 bases: TGTGCCAGCAAGACGGGGTCAGACAACACTGAAGCTTTCTTT.

The chain combines TRBV29-1 with TRBJ1-1; a weak D match, TRBD1 (5 bases). V lost 2 bases to trimming and J lost 1 base, with 11 bases between them. The CDR3 is made up of 14 amino acids. Germline assignment: CDR1 SQVTM and CDR2 ANQGSEA. CDR3 DNA sequence: TGCAGCGTTGAATATCGCGGGGGGAACACTGAAGCTTTCTTT. Residues: CSVEYRGGNTEAFF.

The chain joins TRBV30 to TRBJ2-7; 7 bases line up with TRBD1. The CDR3 extends over 13 amino acids. V trimming: 4 bases; J trimming: 4 bases; junction bases outside the gene matches: 7. Germline V CDR1 and CDR2: GTSNPN, SVGIG (reference sequence). CDR3 in amino acids: CAWIRTGGYEQYF. CDR3 nucleotides: TGTGCCTGGATAAGGACAGGCGGTTACGAGCAGTACTTC.

This chain joins TRBV5-4 and TRBJ1-5, with 9 nucleotides matching TRBD1. Trimming removed 4 bases from V and 5 bases from J; junction bases left unmatched: 4. Per the germline V gene, CDR1 is SGHNT and CDR2 is YYREEE (reference sequence). The CDR3 extends over 14 amino acids. The CDR3 sequence is CASSQQGADQPQHF. The CDR3, as DNA: TGTGCCAGCAGCCAACAGGGGGCAGATCAGCCCCAGCATTTT.

The V and J genes are TRBV28 and TRBJ2-5; no definite D call. Per germline, CDR1 MDHEN and CDR2 SYDVKM. The CDR3 runs 11 residues. V was shortened by 3 bases and J by 5 bases, with 4 bases between the two germline ends. The CDR3 reads CASSLGETQYF. The CDR3 DNA follows: TGTGCCAGCAGTTTGGGGGAGACCCAGTACTTC.

J is TRBJ1-4 and V is TRBV4-1; D is uncertain. Germline CDR1 reads MGHRA; CDR2 reads YSYEKL. This CDR3 contains 15 residues. Trimming took off 1 base at V and 7 bases at J, with 13 bases between the two ends. CDR3 residues: CASSQGGGRSEKLFF. Here the CDR3 DNA reads TGCGCCAGCAGCCAAGGGGGAGGGAGGAGTGAAAAACTGTTTTTT.

The chain uses TRBV9 and TRBJ1-4, with 8 bases aligning to TRBD1. V lost 0 bases, J lost 2 bases, and 6 bases stayed unmatched. Germline V gives CDR1 SGDLS, CDR2 YYNGEE. The CDR3 has 17 residues. The CDR3 DNA is TGTGCCAGCAGCGTAGGGACAGGGCCTCGGACTAATGAAAAACTGTTTTTT. Its translation: CASSVGTGPRTNEKLFF.

The chain employs TRBV7-2 and TRBJ2-7; D call uncertain. Germline values: CDR1 SGHTA, CDR2 FQGNSA. The CDR3 runs to 12 residues. V was pared by 5 bases and J by 0 bases, with 5 bases between. The CDR3 reads CASSPSSYEQYF. DNA for the CDR3: TGTGCCAGCAGCCCCAGCTCCTACGAGCAGTACTTC.

This clone was observed once. The chain carries TRBV27 and TRBJ2-5, with D perhaps TRBD2 (5 bases). CDR3 length: 14 amino acids. Trimming took 6 bases from V and 2 from J, leaving 13 bases between them. CDR1 and CDR2 (germline): MNHEY, SMNVEV (reference sequence). CDR3 loop: CASSLTRTQETQYF. For the CDR3, the DNA is TGTGCCAGCAGCCTCACCCGGACTCAAGAGACCCAGTACTTC.

The gene calls are TRBV9 and TRBJ2-7, with no clear D. Germline-derived CDR1 and CDR2 are SGDLS and YYNGEE. CDR3 length equals 16 residues. The ends were cut back, 0 bases at V and 2 bases at J, with 15 bases in the middle. The CDR3 coding sequence is TGTGCCAGCAGCGTAGGGTCGGAGACTGCCCCCTACGAGCAGTACTTC. Protein product: CASSVGSETAPYEQYF.

J is TRBJ1-1 and V is TRBV2; the D gene is possibly TRBD1 (6 bases). The V end lost 6 bases, the J end lost 1 base, and 15 bases lay between the germline ends. The CDR3 is made up of 15 amino acids. Germline V gene sequence: CDR1 SNHLY, CDR2 FYNNEI. The CDR3 loop is CASSQKGGSNTEAFF. DNA of the CDR3: TGTGCCAGCAGCCAAAAGGGGGGTTCGAACACTGAAGCTTTCTTT.

The chain couples TRBV2 to TRBJ1-2, with 10 bases identical to TRBD1. Trimming cost V 4 bases and J 0 bases; bases outside gene matches: 8. CDR1 and CDR2 from the germline V gene are SNHLY and FYNNEI. This CDR3 comprises 17 residues. Here the CDR3 reads CASSGGQGRPSNYGYTF. CDR3 in DNA: TGTGCCAGCAGTGGGGGACAGGGGCGCCCCTCTAACTATGGCTACACCTTC.

V usage is TRBV6-5 and J usage is TRBJ1-1; TRBD1 matches at 9 bases. The CDR3 length is 13 residues. The germline gives CDR1 MNHEY, CDR2 SVGAGI. With V trimmed by 2 bases and J by 9 bases, 4 bases remained unmatched. CDR3 sequence: CASSYGTGIQAFF. CDR3 bases: TGTGCCAGCAGTTACGGGACAGGGATTCAAGCTTTCTTT.

J is TRBJ1-3 and V is TRBV4-3; no clear D gene. There are 16 residues in the CDR3. Per germline, CDR1 LGHNA and CDR2 YSLEER. V lost 0 bases, J lost 0 bases, and 9 bases lay in between. This CDR3 is CASSQDGADSGNTIYF. The CDR3 nucleotides are TGCGCCAGCAGCCAAGATGGAGCGGACTCTGGAAACACCATATATTTT.

The V gene is TRBV11-2, the J gene TRBJ1-5; no reliable D call. CDR1 SGHAT and CDR2 FQNNGV come from the germline V gene. The CDR3 covers 14 residues. V shed 3 bases and J shed 5 bases, with 11 bases lying between them. CDR3 residues: CASSLDGWDQPQHF. DNA for the CDR3: TGTGCCAGCAGCTTGGACGGTTGGGATCAGCCCCAGCATTTT.

The chain has TRBV19 and TRBJ1-5; D perhaps matches TRBD1 (6 bases). The CDR3 is made up of 16 amino acids. Trimming pared 5 bases from V and 0 bases from J, leaving 14 bases between. Germline CDR1 and CDR2: LNHDA and SQIVND (reference sequence). CDR3: CASSSSQGHSNQPQHF. In DNA form, the CDR3 reads TGTGCCAGTAGTTCCTCGCAGGGGCATAGCAATCAGCCCCAGCATTTT.

The chain uses TRBV15 and TRBJ2-7; D possibly corresponds to TRBD1 (7 bases). The CDR3 has 17 residues. Trimming shortened V by 5 bases and J by 2 bases, and 22 bases separated the two germline ends. The germline V gene encodes CDR1 LNHNV and CDR2 YYDKDF (reference sequence). This CDR3 is CATSGTSAGQPPYEQYF. The CDR3 region has the DNA TGTGCCACCAGCGGAACTTCTGCGGGACAGCCCCCCTACGAGCAGTACTTC.

This chain uses TRBV7-2 with TRBJ2-2; D remains ambiguous. The CDR3 covers 15 residues. The V gene lost 2 bases and the J gene lost 5 bases, with 12 bases spanning the gap. CDR1 and CDR2 from the germline V gene are SGHTA and FQGNSA. CDR3 sequence (DNA): TGTGCCAGCAGCTTAAAGGTGCAACGGACCGGGGAGCTGTTTTTT. This sequence encodes CASSLKVQRTGELFF.

The V and J genes are TRBV21-1 and TRBJ1-2; TRBD1 is the table's D call, not checked against the DNA. TRBV21-1 is designated a pseudogene. The CDR3 runs to 15 residues. CDR3 sequence: CASSRNRGSFDGYTF. CDR3 DNA sequence: TGTGCCAGCAGCAGGAACAGGGGGAGTTTCGATGGCTACACCTTC.

CDR3 amino acids: CASSLGLAGGLGEQYF. The CDR3 DNA reads TGTGCCAGCAGCTTGGGACTAGCGGGAGGATTGGGCGAGCAGTACTTC. The J gene is TRBJ2-7, the V gene TRBV5-4; 13 bases fit TRBD2. The CDR3 is 16 residues long. The ends lost 0 bases at V and 6 bases at J; junction bases unmatched: 6. Germline V gene lookup returns CDR1 SGHNT and CDR2 YYREEE (reference sequence). The full variable domain, rest sourced from reference TRBV5-4 and TRBJ2-7, is ETGVTQSPTHLIKTRGQQVTLRCSSQSGHNTVSWYQQALGQGPQFIFQYYREEENGRGNFPPRFSGLQFPNYSSELNVNALELDDSALYLCASSLGLAGGLGEQYFGPGTRLTVT.

The rearrangement joins TRBV19 to TRBJ2-6; 8 bases align to TRBD1. V dropped 3 bases and J dropped 2; count of bases not matched to a gene: 9. Germline V gene lookup returns CDR1 LNHDA and CDR2 SQIVND (reference sequence). The CDR3 sequence is 18 residues long. The CDR3 sequence is CASSIQQGVRTGANVLTF. For the CDR3, the DNA is TGTGCCAGTAGTATCCAACAGGGGGTTAGAACTGGGGCCAACGTCCTGACTTTC.

The chain combines TRBV27 with TRBJ1-1, with D perhaps matching TRBD1 (6 bases). CDR1 and CDR2 (germline): MNHEY, SMNVEV (reference sequence). This CDR3 region has 13 residues. Trimming stripped 6 bases from V and 5 bases from J, with 13 bases between. The CDR3 region has the DNA TGTGCCAGCAGACTACAGGGAGGAACTGAAGCTTTCTTT. This encodes CASRLQGGTEAFF.

Judged by abundance, this clone is large. This chain joins TRBV25-1 and TRBJ1-3; the D gene is possibly TRBD1 (5 bases). V was cut by 8 bases and J by 8 bases, with 10 bases left in between. Germline-derived CDR1 and CDR2 are MGHDK and SYGVNS. This CDR3 contains 11 residues. The CDR3, as DNA: TGTGCCAGCGCCGCGGGGGACACCATATATTTT. This gives the protein CASAAGDTIYF.

This chain connects TRBV5-1 to TRBJ1-4; D possibly corresponds to TRBD1 (6 bases). Trimming cost V 4 bases and J 7 bases, with 17 bases left between them. The CDR3 sequence is 15 residues long. The germline CDR1 and CDR2 sequences are SGHRS and YFSETQ. The CDR3 region is CASSPSGGGFEKLFF. CDR3 nucleotides: TGCGCCAGCAGCCCCTCGGGGGGCGGGTTTGAAAAACTGTTTTTT.

The chain employs TRBV5-1 and TRBJ2-7, with TRBD1 matching over 10 bases. There are 16 residues in the CDR3. From germline, CDR1 is SGHRS and CDR2 YFSETQ. Trimming at V came to 0 bases and at J to 6 bases, leaving 9 bases not matched to a gene. The CDR3 DNA sequence: TGCGCCAGCAGCTTGGTAGGCGGACAGGGGGTTCTCGAGCAGTACTTC. This sequence encodes CASSLVGGQGVLEQYF.